Shown below are 11 T cell receptor beta chains from a single sample sequenced in a study of response to subunit inactivated influenza vaccine. Via MiXCR, TCRdb re-called the RT-PCR reads, giving one row per CDR3 protein. The sample holds around 490,000 distinct CDR3 sequences, 6% to 9% seen once. The material was PBMCs from blood, obtained around 2 years after vaccination. Every receptor here comes from a man aged 45 to 75 who received an inactivated influenza vaccine.

This clonotype was seen only a few times. The chain is built from TRBV30 and TRBJ1-3; 12 positions match TRBD1. V lost 3 bases and J lost 4; bases outside the gene matches: 13. The germline V gene encodes CDR1 GTSNPN and CDR2 SVGIG (reference sequence). The CDR3 runs 18 residues. The CDR3: CAWRPSPGTGGRGNTIYF. CDR3 nucleotides: TGTGCCTGGAGGCCTAGTCCCGGGACAGGGGGCCGGGGAAACACCATATATTTT.

At least ten counts were recorded for this clonotype. J is TRBJ2-1 and V is TRBV7-9, with D perhaps assigned TRBD1 or TRBD2 (5 bases each). The CDR3 contains 14 residues. Trimming took 0 bases from V and 10 from J, leaving 13 bases between them. Looked up from germline, CDR1 is SEHNR and CDR2 is FQNEAQ (reference sequence). The CDR3 protein is CASSLARGWDEQFF. DNA of the CDR3: TGTGCCAGCAGCTTAGCCCGAGGATGGGACGAGCAGTTCTTC.

This clonotype appeared many times. The chain is built from TRBV3-1 and TRBJ2-1, with a possible D match to TRBD1 (6 bases). Per germline, CDR1 LGHDT and CDR2 YNNKEL (reference sequence). Trimming removed 6 bases from V and 7 bases from J, with 13 bases in between. The length of the CDR3 is 13 residues. For the CDR3, the DNA is TGTGCCAGCAGTAACAGGGAGTTTAATGAGCAGTTCTTC. It encodes CASSNREFNEQFF.

This clonotype was recorded at least ten times. The chain uses TRBV20-1 and TRBJ2-7, with D unclear. V lost 0 bases, J lost 4 bases, and 4 bases lay in between. The CDR3 covers 11 residues. The germline CDR1 and CDR2 sequences are DFQATT and SNEGSKA (reference sequence). CDR3 sequence reads: CSAREGYEQYF. The DNA for the CDR3 is TGCAGTGCTAGAGAGGGGTACGAGCAGTACTTC.

This sequence joins TRBV28 and TRBJ2-3; 10 bases are a match to TRBD2. The CDR3 is made up of 15 amino acids. The V gene end was trimmed by 6 bases and the J gene end by 5 bases; junction bases not matched to a gene: 8. Germline V gene data show CDR1 as MDHEN and CDR2 as SYDVKM. The CDR3 loop is CASSDPSGGRDTQYF. The CDR3 DNA follows: TGTGCCAGCAGCGACCCTAGCGGGGGACGAGATACGCAGTATTTT. The full variable domain, completed using reference TRBV28 and TRBJ2-3, is DVKVTQSSRYLVKRTGEKVFLECVQDMDHENMFWYRQDPGLGLRLIYFSYDVKMKEKGDIPEGYSVSREKKERFSLILESASTNQTSMYLCASSDPSGGRDTQYFGPGTRLTVL.

The chain has TRBV19 and TRBJ2-7; 8 bases fit TRBD1. Unmatched junction bases numbered 1, after V lost 4 bases and J lost 5 bases. The CDR3 has 12 amino acids. CDR1 and CDR2 (germline): LNHDA, SQIVND (reference sequence). The CDR3 spells CASSTTGDEQYF. Here the CDR3 DNA reads TGTGCCAGTAGTACGACAGGGGACGAGCAGTACTTC.

This clonotype was detected many times. V and J are TRBV20-1 and TRBJ2-3; 9 nucleotides line up with TRBD1. The junction had 7 bases not matched to a gene; V was cut back by 0 bases and J by 3 bases. Germline CDR1 and CDR2: DFQATT and SNEGSKA (reference sequence). The CDR3 contains 16 residues. CDR3: CSARDPGTGFTDTQYF. In DNA form, the CDR3 reads TGCAGTGCTAGAGATCCCGGGACAGGGTTTACAGATACGCAGTATTTT.

This clonotype came up a few times. The rearrangement joins TRBV4-1 to TRBJ2-5; a possible D gene is TRBD2 (5 bases). This CDR3 contains 13 residues. Germline CDR1 is MGHRA and CDR2 is YSYEKL. Deletions cut 4 bases from V and 1 base from J, with 7 bases between. Here the CDR3 DNA reads TGCGCCAGCAGCCCACTAGGCCAAGAGACCCAGTACTTC. It yields the protein CASSPLGQETQYF.

This clonotype was observed at least ten times. The V and J genes are TRBV7-6 and TRBJ2-3, with a tentative D call TRBD2 (6 bases). Per germline, CDR1 SGHVS and CDR2 FNYEAQ. Trimming removed 3 bases at V and 5 bases at J, with 9 bases between. The CDR3 runs 13 residues. The CDR3 loop is CASSLGRGDTQYF. In DNA, the CDR3 is TGTGCCAGCAGCTTGGGGCGGGGAGATACGCAGTATTTT. The full variable domain, with the rest looked up from reference TRBV7-6 and TRBJ2-3, is GAGVSQSPRYKVTKRGQDVALRCDPISGHVSLYWYRQALGQGPEFLTYFNYEAQQDKSGLPNDRFSAERPEGSISTLTIQRTEQRDSAMYRCASSLGRGDTQYFGPGTRLTVL.

This clonotype was seen a handful of times. V is TRBV10-3 and J is TRBJ1-2, with 7 positions matching TRBD1. CDR1 and CDR2 from the germline V gene are ENHRY and SYGVKD. V shed 0 bases, J shed 5 bases, and the junction held 18 bases outside the gene matches. The CDR3 loop spans 19 amino acids. The CDR3 region is CAISESAGTEGQRGYGYTF. Written as DNA, the CDR3 is TGTGCCATCAGTGAGTCTGCAGGGACAGAAGGGCAACGAGGGTATGGCTACACCTTC.

The V call is TRBV27, the J call TRBJ2-1; tentatively, D is TRBD1 or TRBD2 (6 bases each). Germline CDR1 reads MNHEY; CDR2 reads SMNVEV (reference sequence). Between the trimmed V and J ends, which lost 4 bases and 3 bases, there was a span of 13 bases. The CDR3 runs to 15 residues. CDR3 DNA: TGTGCCAGCAGTTCGGGGGCCACGGGCTACAATGAGCAGTTCTTC. Its translation is CASSSGATGYNEQFF.